This entry lists 31 T cell receptor beta chains sequenced from one sample in a study of spatial heterogeneity in lung cancer. MiXCR, applied by TCRdb to the 5' RACE reads, yields one record per CDR3 protein. The sample yields tens of thousands of distinct CDR3 sequences, 3% to 3.5% seen once. Noted time point: sample taken at primary tumor resection. This material consisted of normal lung tissue next to the tumor, taken at surgery. These receptors were obtained from a male donor with early-stage non-small cell lung cancer.

This clonotype has more than one count but fewer than ten. V and J are TRBV5-6 and TRBJ1-5, with D perhaps matching TRBD1 (5 bases). The length of the CDR3 is 16 residues. V lost 4 bases and J lost 2, with 16 bases in between. Looked up from germline, CDR1 is SGHDT and CDR2 is YYEEEE. CDR3 nucleotides: TGTGCCAGCAGCCTTGGGGCCCTGGCCCGCAATCAGCCCCAGCATTTT. Protein product: CASSLGALARNQPQHF.

This sequence joins TRBV4-2 and TRBJ2-2; D not certain. The CDR3 spans 15 residues. V lost 3 bases to trimming and J lost 7 bases, with 15 bases between them. The germline V gene has CDR1 LGHNA and CDR2 YNFKEQ. CDR3 in amino acids: CASSHSASLFGELFF. The CDR3 coding sequence is TGTGCCAGCAGCCATTCCGCTAGTCTATTCGGGGAGCTGTTTTTT.

This clonotype was recorded many times. The chain is built from TRBV28 and TRBJ2-7, with 7 bases that match TRBD2. V lost 4 bases, J lost 3 bases, and 9 bases stayed unmatched. From germline, CDR1 is MDHEN and CDR2 SYDVKM. This CDR3 spans 15 amino acids. CDR3 nucleotide sequence: TGTGCCAGCAGTTATCTCCCGAGGACTAGCTACGAGCAGTACTTC. Amino acid sequence: CASSYLPRTSYEQYF.

The sample holds many counts of this clonotype. This chain joins TRBV20-1 and TRBJ2-7; D perhaps matches TRBD2 (6 bases). With 0 bases removed from V and 6 bases from J, the gap between germline ends came to 21 bases. The CDR3 sequence is 16 residues long. CDR1 and CDR2 from the germline V gene are DFQATT and SNEGSKA (reference sequence). The CDR3 coding sequence is TGCAGTGCTAGAGATTTTCTAGGACTAACTCCTCGCGAGCAGTACTTC. It is translated as CSARDFLGLTPREQYF.

This clonotype was detected many times. This sequence joins TRBV20-1 and TRBJ2-2; maybe TRBD2 (5 bases). The germline V gene has CDR1 DFQATT and CDR2 SNEGSKA (reference sequence). This CDR3 has 14 amino acids. Trimming removed 3 bases at V and 0 bases at J, with 8 bases between. CDR3 sequence reads: CSASPSSNTGELFF. The CDR3 DNA sequence: TGCAGTGCTAGTCCTAGCTCGAACACCGGGGAGCTGTTTTTT.

In this sample, this clonotype turned up many times. The chain couples TRBV5-1 to TRBJ1-4, with D perhaps TRBD1 (5 bases). The CDR3 is 14 residues long. The V end was cut by 4 bases, the J end by 7 bases, with 14 bases between. CDR1 is SGHRS and CDR2 is YFSETQ in the germline V gene. The CDR3 nucleotides are TGCGCCAGCAGCCCTTCAGGGAATAGTGAAAAACTGTTTTTT. Protein: CASSPSGNSEKLFF.

This clonotype showed up just a few times. The V and J genes are TRBV29-1 and TRBJ2-5; 7 positions match TRBD2. In germline, CDR1 is SQVTM, CDR2 ANQGSEA. With V trimmed by 2 bases and J by 1 base, 7 bases remained unmatched. The CDR3 length is 15 residues. CDR3 loop: CSVESRGGPQETQYF. CDR3 in DNA: TGCAGCGTTGAAAGTCGCGGGGGACCCCAAGAGACCCAGTACTTC. Complete variable domain (other parts from reference TRBV29-1 and TRBJ2-5): SAVISQKPSRDICQRGTSLTIQCQVDSQVTMMFWYRQQPGQSLTLIATANQGSEATYESGFVIDKFPISRPNLTFSTLTVSNMSPEDSSIYLCSVESRGGPQETQYFGPGTRLLVL.

This clonotype was detected many times. The rearrangement uses TRBV7-8 and TRBJ1-5; D gene ambiguous. The CDR3 runs 17 residues. The germline CDR1 and CDR2 sequences are SGHVS and FQNEAQ. V shed 1 base and J shed 1 base, with 14 bases lying between them. CDR3 sequence reads: CASSLGVVLGSNQPQHF. The CDR3 nucleotides read TGTGCCAGCAGCTTAGGAGTGGTTCTGGGGAGCAATCAGCCCCAGCATTTT.

There are a few counts of this clonotype. This chain links TRBV9 with TRBJ2-2; either TRBD1 or TRBD2 may supply D (6 bases each). Trimming shortened V by 7 bases and J by 1 base, and 14 bases separated the two germline ends. The CDR3 totals 15 residues. CDR1 is SGDLS and CDR2 is YYNGEE in the germline V gene. This chain's CDR3 is CASGEGGQNTGELFF. CDR3 nucleotides: TGTGCCAGCGGCGAGGGGGGCCAGAACACCGGGGAGCTGTTTTTT.

This clonotype has at least ten counts. The chain is built from TRBV28 and TRBJ1-5; no clear D gene. The V gene's germline CDR1 is MDHEN and CDR2 SYDVKM. The CDR3 has 14 residues. V lost 6 bases to trimming and J lost 1 base, with 10 bases between them. The CDR3 nucleotides are TGTGCCAGCAGGCGGGAGGTGAGCAATCAGCCCCAGCATTTT. Translated, it gives CASRREVSNQPQHF.

This clonotype occurred many times. V and J are TRBV12-3 or TRBV12-4 and TRBJ1-1, with D maybe TRBD1 (5 bases). Trimming took off 2 bases at V and 10 bases at J, with 11 bases between the two ends. There are 12 residues in the CDR3. The CDR3 bases are TGTGCCAGCAGTTTACAGTTAGGGGTAGCTTTCTTT. The encoded protein is CASSLQLGVAFF.

This clonotype showed up many times. This chain links TRBV20-1 with TRBJ2-3; 10 bases agree with TRBD2. Germline assignment: CDR1 DFQATT and CDR2 SNEGSKA (reference sequence). The J segment lost 1 base and the V segment lost 0 bases, leaving 1 base of the junction unmatched. The CDR3 loop spans 15 amino acids. The CDR3 sequence is CSARDGTSGTDTQYF. The CDR3 region has the DNA TGCAGTGCTAGAGATGGGACTAGCGGCACAGATACGCAGTATTTT.

This clonotype was seen only a few times. The chain couples TRBV4-1 to TRBJ2-7, with D possibly TRBD1 on 5 matching bases. Trimming removed 0 bases at V and 6 bases at J, with 12 bases between. CDR3 size: 14 residues. Germline CDR1 MGHRA, CDR2 YSYEKL. The CDR3 coding sequence is TGCGCCAGCAGCCAAGAGAGGCAGGGTCTCGAGCAGTACTTC. Its translation is CASSQERQGLEQYF.

The chain uses TRBV7-8 and TRBJ2-5, with a tentative D call TRBD2 (6 bases). With 1 base removed from V and 0 bases from J, the gap between germline ends came to 9 bases. From germline, CDR1 is SGHVS and CDR2 FQNEAQ. The CDR3 has 15 amino acids. This CDR3 reads CASSLGASDQETQYF. The CDR3 bases are TGTGCCAGCAGCTTAGGGGCTAGCGACCAAGAGACCCAGTACTTC.

The table lists this clonotype with many counts. This chain uses TRBV7-9 with TRBJ2-5, with D unclear. Trimming pared 4 bases from V and 1 base from J, leaving 4 bases between. The CDR3 consists of 12 residues. Germline loops: CDR1 SEHNR, CDR2 FQNEAQ (reference sequence). The CDR3 spells CASSSIQETQYF. In nucleotides, the CDR3 is TGTGCCAGCAGCTCAATCCAAGAGACCCAGTACTTC. The full variable domain, in which reference TRBV7-9 and TRBJ2-5 provide the parts outside the CDR3, is DTGVSQNPRHKITKRGQNVTFRCDPISEHNRLYWYRQTLGQGPEFLTYFQNEAQLEKSRLLSDRFSAERPKGSFSTLEIQRTEQGDSAMYLCASSSIQETQYFGPGTRLLVL.

The sample holds many counts of this clonotype. This chain uses TRBV12-3 or TRBV12-4 with TRBJ2-3; TRBD1 aligns across 8 bases. The CDR3 contains 15 residues. The V gene end was trimmed by 2 bases and the J gene end by 7 bases; junction bases not matched to a gene: 8. CDR3 nucleotides: TGTGCCAGCAGTTTACTTGGACAGGGAGTGAATACGCAGTATTTT. Its translation is CASSLLGQGVNTQYF.

Many counts were recorded for this clonotype. The J gene is TRBJ2-7, the V gene TRBV24-1, with D uncertain. Germline V gives CDR1 KGHDR, CDR2 SFDVKD. The length of the CDR3 is 14 residues. The V gene lost 5 bases and the J gene lost 3 bases, with 13 bases spanning the gap. Here the CDR3 reads CATSGSGPNYEQYF. DNA for the CDR3: TGTGCCACCAGTGGCTCCGGGCCAAACTACGAGCAGTACTTC.

At least ten counts were recorded for this clonotype. The J gene is TRBJ2-1, the V gene TRBV2; 9 bases agree with TRBD1. Germline CDR1 SNHLY, CDR2 FYNNEI. CDR3 size: 14 residues. J was trimmed by 4 bases and V by 3 bases; bases with no gene match: 1. CDR3 protein: CASSETGGYNEQFF. The CDR3 DNA follows: TGTGCCAGCAGTGAGACAGGGGGATACAATGAGCAGTTCTTC.

The chain employs TRBV7-2 and TRBJ2-5, with D tentatively TRBD1 (6 bases). Trimming removed 5 bases at V and 2 bases at J, with 12 bases between. CDR1 and CDR2 from the germline V gene are SGHTA and FQGNSA. The length of the CDR3 is 14 residues. CDR3 residues: CASSPQGRQETQYF. DNA for the CDR3: TGTGCCAGCAGCCCACAGGGCCGTCAAGAGACCCAGTACTTC.

This clonotype was recorded many times. V usage is TRBV2 and J usage is TRBJ2-2, with TRBD1 matching over 7 bases. The length of the CDR3 is 15 residues. Germline CDR1 and CDR2: SNHLY and FYNNEI. V lost 3 bases, J lost 4 bases, and 5 bases stayed unmatched. DNA for the CDR3: TGTGCCAGCAGTGAGAGCGCAGGGGGCACCGGGGAGCTGTTTTTT. Encoded protein: CASSESAGGTGELFF.

V is TRBV7-9 and J is TRBJ2-7; 9 bases are a match to TRBD2. V lost 5 bases, J lost 6 bases, and 8 bases stayed unmatched. CDR1 and CDR2 (germline): SEHNR, FQNEAQ (reference sequence). The CDR3 spans 14 residues. Here the CDR3 reads CASSVLAGEAEQYF. The CDR3, as DNA: TGTGCCAGCAGCGTACTAGCGGGTGAGGCCGAGCAGTACTTC.

This clonotype was seen repeatedly, ten times or more. The chain employs TRBV13 and TRBJ2-7; TRBD2 aligns across 11 bases. V lost 4 bases to trimming and J lost 3 bases; unmatched junction nucleotides: 14. The CDR3 has 18 residues. Germline V gene data show CDR1 as PRHDT and CDR2 as FYEKMQ (reference sequence). CDR3 DNA sequence: TGTGCCAGCAGCTCCCGGCCACAGAGACTAGCGGGAAACTACGAGCAGTACTTC. Translated: CASSSRPQRLAGNYEQYF.

This clonotype was seen ten or more times. The V and J genes are TRBV21-1 and TRBJ2-3. TRBV21-1 is an annotated pseudogene. The CDR3 spans 12 residues. The CDR3 DNA reads as TGTGCCAGCAGCAAAGGGAAGTTTGCGCAGTATTTT. Its translation: CASSKGKFAQYF.

Many counts were recorded for this clonotype. The genes are TRBV3-1 and TRBJ2-1; TRBD2 agrees at 11 bases. CDR3 length equals 17 residues. V was clipped by 3 bases and J by 4 bases; unmatched bases: 8. Germline V gives CDR1 LGHDT, CDR2 YNNKEL (reference sequence). The chain's CDR3 is CASSQASLAGGYNEQFF. CDR3 nucleotides: TGTGCCAGCAGCCAGGCTTCTCTAGCGGGGGGTTACAATGAGCAGTTCTTC.

This clonotype was counted at least ten times. The J gene is TRBJ2-3, the V gene TRBV4-1; D is ambiguous. This CDR3 has 14 residues. Trimming removed 2 bases at V and 3 bases at J, with 9 bases between. Germline CDR1 is MGHRA and CDR2 is YSYEKL. CDR3 loop: CASSQSTDTDTQYF. The DNA for the CDR3 is TGCGCCAGCAGCCAATCTACAGATACAGATACGCAGTATTTT.

This clonotype has a count of ten or more. The rearrangement joins TRBV4-1 to TRBJ1-1; no clear D gene. V was trimmed by 0 bases and J by 3 bases, leaving 8 bases between them. The CDR3 is 14 residues long. Germline lookup yields CDR1 MGHRA and CDR2 YSYEKL. This CDR3 is CASSQDRTDTEAFF. Here the CDR3 DNA reads TGCGCCAGCAGCCAAGATCGGACGGACACTGAAGCTTTCTTT.

This clonotype was counted many times. This chain joins TRBV15 and TRBJ2-1; either TRBD1 or TRBD2 may fit D (5 bases each). The length of the CDR3 is 17 residues. V was trimmed by 0 bases and J by 7 bases, leaving 19 bases between them. Germline V gene data show CDR1 as LNHNV and CDR2 as YYDKDF (reference sequence). CDR3 protein: CATSRDLITGLENEQFF. Written as DNA, the CDR3 is TGTGCCACCAGCAGAGATTTAATAACGGGGCTTGAAAATGAGCAGTTCTTC.

This clonotype came up many times. V is TRBV7-7 and J is TRBJ2-1; D possibly uses TRBD1 or TRBD2 (6 bases each). The V end was cut by 1 base, the J end by 9 bases, with 13 bases between. This CDR3 spans 14 amino acids. Germline V gene lookup returns CDR1 SSHAT and CDR2 FNYEAQ (reference sequence). CDR3 coding DNA: TGTGCCAGCAGCTTAGATCCGGGGGCGGCTGAGCAGTTCTTC. Amino acids: CASSLDPGAAEQFF. Supplemented by reference TRBV7-7 and TRBJ2-1, the full variable domain reads GAGVSQSPRYKVTKRGQDVTLRCDPISSHATLYWYQQALGQGPEFLTYFNYEAQPDKSGLPSDRFSAERPEGSISTLTIQRTEQRDSAMYRCASSLDPGAAEQFFGPGTRLTVL.

The J gene is TRBJ2-5, the V gene TRBV5-1, with 12 bases aligning to TRBD2. This CDR3 contains 16 residues. Trimming removed 4 bases from V and 4 bases from J; junction bases left unmatched: 8. CDR1 is SGHRS, CDR2 YFSETQ, per germline. CDR3 coding DNA: TGCGCCAGCAGCACCTTGACTAGCGGGAGAATAGAGACCCAGTACTTC. This encodes CASSTLTSGRIETQYF.

This clonotype was observed at least ten times. The chain recombines TRBV27 with TRBJ2-1; 12 nucleotides align to TRBD2. This CDR3 region has 18 residues. Germline V gives CDR1 MNHEY, CDR2 SMNVEV (reference sequence). Trimming at V came to 2 bases and at J to 0 bases, leaving 5 bases not matched to a gene. The CDR3 region is CASSLEALAGGSYNEQFF. CDR3 DNA sequence: TGTGCCAGCAGTTTAGAAGCACTAGCGGGGGGCTCCTACAATGAGCAGTTCTTC.

This clonotype came up many times. The chain couples TRBV7-3 to TRBJ1-1; no clear D gene. The CDR3 is made up of 13 amino acids. Trimming pared 0 bases from V and 1 base from J, leaving 3 bases between. The germline V gene encodes CDR1 SGHTA and CDR2 FQGTGA. The CDR3 protein is CASSLTANTEAFF. The CDR3, as DNA: TGTGCCAGCAGCTTAACCGCGAACACTGAAGCTTTCTTT.